This TCR beta chain is from a study of neurological immune-mediated disorders (dated by TCRdb to between 2019 and 2020). Context from the whole study: Among the approximately 34 multiple sclerosis patients, 31 had relapsing-remitting MS and 3 had secondary progressive MS. Peripheral blood TCR-beta repertoires from HTLV-I-associated myelopathy (HAM/TSP) patients, multiple sclerosis patients and healthy controls were compared by UMI-based sequencing. Alongside PBMC samples, the set of some 97 TCR-beta libraries contained longitudinal samples, technical triplicates, and paired CD4+ and CD8+ T-cell subsets that had been sorted. The cohort comprised 68 subjects: roughly 15 HAM/TSP patients, 34 multiple sclerosis patients and about 20 healthy controls.

For sorted-subset TCR libraries, some 950,000 sorted CD4+ or CD8+ T cells were used. Multiple sclerosis patients were enrolled in a US clinical protocol under which disease progression was evaluated by magnetic resonance imaging. PBMCs were separated from peripheral blood using Ficoll-Hypaque density gradient centrifugation and then cryopreserved in liquid nitrogen. Paired sorted CD4+ and CD8+ subsets came from healthy controls, HAM/TSP patients and MS patients. Of note for this clonotype: The antigen it binds to is not known. No base quality values were provided; no much bigger clone lies one nucleotide off.

The investigation overall reported the following: Across subjects, expanded clones never shared an identical CDR3 amino acid sequence, which suggests that the TCR-beta repertoires in every group were private. Phylogenetic analysis grouped repertoires from 18 of 34 MS patients into a cluster of related CDR3 sequences, suggesting a possible repertoire-level signature. TCR clonal expansion was greatest in HAM/TSP patients and smallest in MS patients, who ranked below even healthy controls. No association of the MS cluster with clinical or MRI features was observed, and the need for larger cohorts was stated by the authors.

Inclusive of the bounding cysteine and phenylalanine, the CDR3 is 14 residues long. Here the CDR3 DNA is all that survives: 42 bases in frame from base 1. Trimmed from V: 1 base; trimmed from J: 10 bases; junction bases lacking a gene match: 7. The germline V gene sets CDR1 to SGHAT and CDR2 to FQNNGV. cDNA synthesis used template-switch 5'RACE with a primer carrying a 10-nucleotide random unique molecular identifier tagging each TCR transcript. Every sequencing run covered 15-18 subjects and yielded more than 170 million TCR-beta sequences. Total RNA was extracted with the RNeasy kit. The KAPA Real-time Library Amplification kit was used to amplify TCR-beta VDJ regions with primers targeting the TCR constant region and the 5'RACE anchor. A first PCR added sample indexes and Illumina adaptors, and a second PCR then raised library yield. After Ampure bead purification, the TCR product of roughly 650 bp was size-selected on a 2% E-gel SizeSelection system. Before pooling, library quality was assessed on a Bioanalyzer, concentration was determined with Qubit, and library quantification was performed with the Kapa Library Quantification kit. Libraries were sequenced paired-end 2 x 150 bp on an Illumina HiSeq 2500. To increase sequence diversity, roughly 24-31% phiX was spiked into each library pool. The authors processed their data as follows. Quality-filtered reads were processed with the UMI-based MiGEC pipeline, and over 90% of raw TCR sequences were removed by the MiGEC pipeline during error correction. IMGT germline references were used for aligning VDJ genes, and each clonotype was defined as a unique CDR3 amino acid sequence together with its V-J genes. VDJtools evaluated clonal expansion, Shannon diversity and CDR3 relatedness (CalcPairwiseDistances, ClusterSamples); CLCbio workbench built phylogenetic trees. A clone was classed as expanded if it had 8 or more unique UMIs, a cutoff based on coefficient-of-variation modelling across technical triplicates. TCRdb trimmed public reads at Q25 via fastp, called clones via MiXCR and kept in-frame beta chains. Rows are unified per CDR3 protein, each entry keeping the most common DNA and genes. Here the V and J calls rest on TCRdb's processing, not on the authors' analysis. Counted in this sample were just over 20,000 distinct CDR3 sequences; around 16% of them appeared once. The top ten constitute approximately 7.9% of the sample.

This chain is built from TRBV11-2 and TRBJ2-7, and TRBD1 aligns with 10 junction nucleotides. The source material was CD8+ T cells from blood. This clonotype originated in a woman aged 18-30 years with multiple sclerosis. The bases read TGTGCCAGCAGCTTAGGGTTTGGACAGGGGGATCAGTACTTC. Its product reads: CASSLGFGQGDQYF.